This entry is about one TCR beta chain. Its antigen is currently unknown. Every TCR beta cDNA library bore unique molecular identifiers. The yield from roughly 1 to 10 million T cells was roughly 500,000 cDNA molecules in total. Via MiXCR, TCRdb re-called the PCR reads, giving one row per CDR3 protein. The data hold 650,000 to 850,000 distinct CDR3 sequences, with approximately 50% observed a single time. The data derive from a study of post-analysis software for immune sequencing data. Background on the study: The cohort encompassed relapsing-remitting, secondary progressive and progressive-relapsing multiple sclerosis disease courses.

Study findings and constraints: Comparison with controls showed significantly lower normalized Chao1 diversity in multiple sclerosis patients. Samples prepared in the same batch strongly co-clustered by F measure.

The source is a girl aged 5 to 17 with multiple sclerosis. The sample consisted of blood.

The CDR3 spells CASSLTDPVTGAFF. The CDR3 DNA is TGTGCCAGCAGCTTGACTGACCCCGTCACCGGAGCTTTCTTT. The rearrangement links TRBV7-9 to TRBJ1-1; D unresolved. Germline lookup yields CDR1 SEHNR and CDR2 FQNEAQ (reference sequence). The CDR3 has 14 amino acids. Between the trimmed V and J ends, which lost 3 bases and 10 bases, there was a span of 18 bases.